The 30 T cell receptor beta chains below all came from one sample that was sequenced in a study of CD4 T cells in relation to SARS-CoV-2 and coronaviruses (dated by TCRdb to the early 2020s). CD4+ T cells from unexposed donors were collected before the COVID-19 pandemic (2011-2018). Libraries came from the immunoSEQ multiplex PCR assay. TCRdb limited this immuneACCESS table to in-frame rearrangements with V and J called. A share of clones is missing; checked studies link under half to unresolved V genes, and the rest is unexplained. This sample lists roughly 60,000 clones; 94% were detected once. The leading ten clones occupy 0.11% to 0.15% of the sample. Sequenced input: naive CD4+ T cells from PBMCs. In the paper's terms, the cell subset or site label means: naive CD4+ T cells isolated by negative enrichment. Receptor source: a human donor in good health.

This CDR3 reads CASSLVEGGRGYEQYF. CDR3 DNA: TGCGCCAGCAGCTTGGTTGAAGGCGGGAGAGGGTACGAGCAGTACTTC. The J gene is TRBJ2-7, the V gene TRBV5-1; 7 nucleotides agree with TRBD2. This CDR3 is 16 amino acids long. With V trimmed by 0 bases and J by 4 bases, 10 bases remained unmatched. CDR1 and CDR2 (germline): SGHRS, YFSETQ.

This clone was detected a few times. This sequence joins TRBV6-1 and TRBJ2-1; 7 positions agree with TRBD2. The CDR3 totals 15 residues. J was trimmed by 7 bases and V by 3 bases; bases with no gene match: 9. Germline CDR1 is MNHNS and CDR2 is SASEGT. The CDR3 sequence: CASSEVFGGRNEQFF. The CDR3 DNA reads TGTGCCAGCAGTGAGGTATTCGGCGGGAGAAATGAGCAGTTCTTC.

The CDR3 sequence: CASSFDRVNTEAFF. CDR3 coding DNA: TGTGCCAGCAGTTTTGACAGAGTGAACACTGAAGCTTTCTTT. The chain employs TRBV28 and TRBJ1-1, with a possible D match to TRBD1 (5 bases). The CDR3 runs 14 residues. Germline V gene lookup returns CDR1 MDHEN and CDR2 SYDVKM. The V and J ends lost 3 bases and 0 bases respectively, with 8 bases between them.

A single count supports this clone. The V gene is TRBV5-5, the J gene TRBJ1-4; D uncertain. Trimming shortened V by 0 bases and J by 6 bases, and 9 bases separated the two germline ends. The CDR3 loop spans 14 amino acids. The germline gives CDR1 SGHKS, CDR2 YYEKEE (reference sequence). The CDR3 loop reads CASSLARADEKLFF. As DNA, the CDR3 is TGTGCCAGCAGCTTGGCTAGGGCAGATGAAAAACTGTTTTTT.

CDR3 nucleotide sequence: TGCGCCAGCAGCTTGTTTACTAGCGGGAGTTCCTACAATGAGCAGTTCTTC. As protein: CASSLFTSGSSYNEQFF. J is TRBJ2-1 and V is TRBV5-1, with 11 bases lining up with TRBD2. Losses at the gene ends were 1 base for V and 1 base for J; bases not matched to a gene: 4. The germline V gene encodes CDR1 SGHRS and CDR2 YFSETQ. The CDR3 extends over 17 amino acids.

V is TRBV2 and J is TRBJ2-1; TRBD2 aligns across 7 bases. Per germline, CDR1 SNHLY and CDR2 FYNNEI. The V and J ends lost 6 bases and 8 bases, in that order; junction bases with no gene match: 7. There are 13 residues in the CDR3. The CDR3 reads CASSPRTSHEQFF. The CDR3 coding sequence is TGTGCCAGCAGCCCTCGGACTAGTCATGAGCAGTTCTTC.

The V gene is TRBV18, the J gene TRBJ2-5, with TRBD1 matching 8 bases. Germline trimming cut 6 bases from V and 4 bases from J; bases unmatched to any gene: 7. Germline-derived CDR1 and CDR2 are KGHSH and LQKENI. The CDR3 totals 14 residues. CDR3: CASSQGQGGETQYF. For the CDR3, the DNA is TGTGCCAGCTCCCAAGGACAGGGTGGAGAGACCCAGTACTTC.

Here the CDR3 reads CASSLRGNTEAFF. The CDR3, as DNA: TGTGCCAGCAGCTTAAGAGGGAACACTGAAGCTTTCTTT. V and J are TRBV7-3 and TRBJ1-1; unclear D gene. Trimming pared 1 base from V and 1 base from J, leaving 4 bases between. Germline CDR1 and CDR2: SGHTA and FQGTGA. The CDR3 has 13 residues.

The V call is TRBV6-1, the J call TRBJ2-7; D possibly uses TRBD1 or TRBD2 (5 bases each). V lost 5 bases to trimming and J lost 6 bases, with 14 bases between them. The CDR3 loop spans 13 amino acids. The germline V gene has CDR1 MNHNS and CDR2 SASEGT. This CDR3 reads CASSLGTPPEQYF. For the CDR3, the DNA is TGTGCCAGCAGTCTTGGGACCCCTCCCGAGCAGTACTTC.

This chain links TRBV29-1 with TRBJ2-5; 8 positions agree with TRBD2. Trimming at V came to 6 bases and at J to 5 bases, leaving 5 bases not matched to a gene. Germline V gene sequence: CDR1 SQVTM, CDR2 ANQGSEA. This CDR3 is 12 amino acids long. CDR3 region: CSVGGDGETQYF. The CDR3 DNA is TGCAGCGTCGGGGGGGATGGGGAGACCCAGTACTTC.

This clone has just one count. V usage is TRBV24-1 and J usage is TRBJ2-2, with no clear D. From germline, CDR1 is KGHDR and CDR2 SFDVKD. V was pared by 5 bases and J by 6 bases, with 18 bases between. This CDR3 comprises 16 residues. This CDR3 is CATSGRTGPLAGELFF. The CDR3 coding sequence is TGTGCCACCAGTGGTCGGACGGGTCCTCTTGCCGGGGAGCTGTTTTTT.

V and J are TRBV6-4 and TRBJ2-2; D perhaps matches TRBD1 (6 bases). The CDR3 loop spans 15 amino acids. Trimming stripped 5 bases from V and 4 bases from J, with 14 bases between. Germline V gene data show CDR1 as MRHNA and CDR2 as SNTAGT. CDR3 region: CASSLQGSSTGELFF. CDR3 DNA: TGTGCCAGCAGTCTGCAGGGGTCCTCCACCGGGGAGCTGTTTTTT.

This chain links TRBV7-9 with TRBJ2-5, with a weak D call TRBD1 (5 bases). Trimming left V 5 bases short and J 5 bases short, with 18 bases between. From germline, CDR1 is SEHNR and CDR2 FQNEAQ (reference sequence). CDR3 length: 15 residues. CDR3 loop: CASSHDSSGAETQYF. DNA of the CDR3: TGTGCCAGCAGCCATGACAGTTCGGGTGCGGAGACCCAGTACTTC.

The rearrangement links TRBV10-3 to TRBJ1-1; TRBD1 is a possible D gene (5 bases). V lost 4 bases and J lost 4, with 13 bases in between. CDR3 size: 14 residues. Germline V gene lookup returns CDR1 ENHRY and CDR2 SYGVKD. CDR3 in amino acids: CAISVGGRSTEAFF. The CDR3 DNA reads as TGTGCCATCAGTGTGGGGGGAAGGAGCACTGAAGCTTTCTTT.

The V and J genes are TRBV7-3 and TRBJ1-2; a weak D match, TRBD1 (5 bases). Per the germline V gene, CDR1 is SGHTA and CDR2 is FQGTGA. The CDR3 sequence is 13 residues long. V was cut by 2 bases and J by 8 bases, with 12 bases left in between. This CDR3 reads CASSLGTLLGYTF. The CDR3 DNA sequence: TGTGCCAGCAGCTTAGGGACCCTGTTGGGCTACACCTTC. Complete variable domain (other parts from reference TRBV7-3 and TRBJ1-2): GAGVSQTPSNKVTEKGKYVELRCDPISGHTALYWYRQSLGQGPEFLIYFQGTGAADDSGLPNDRFFAVRPEGSVSTLKIQRTERGDSAVYLCASSLGTLLGYTFGSGTRLTVV.

The CDR3 nucleotides read TGTGCCAGCAGTGGGACTAGCGGTAATGAGCAGTTCTTC. Protein sequence: CASSGTSGNEQFF. This chain connects TRBV2 to TRBJ2-1, with 10 bases matching TRBD2. V was pared by 4 bases and J by 7 bases, with 1 base of the junction left unmatched. The CDR3 consists of 13 residues. Germline lookup yields CDR1 SNHLY and CDR2 FYNNEI.

This clone was observed a single time. The chain employs TRBV5-6 and TRBJ2-1; D gene uncertain. The CDR3 spans 12 residues. Germline CDR1 is SGHDT and CDR2 is YYEEEE. With 4 bases removed from V and 5 bases from J, the gap between germline ends came to 7 bases. CDR3 nucleotides: TGTGCCAGCAGCAGACTCGACAATGAGCAGTTCTTC. Its translation: CASSRLDNEQFF.

The J gene is TRBJ2-7, the V gene TRBV5-6, with 7 bases identical to TRBD1. The germline CDR1 and CDR2 sequences are SGHDT and YYEEEE. V lost 0 bases to trimming and J lost 7 bases; unmatched junction nucleotides: 4. The CDR3 has 13 residues. As DNA, the CDR3 is TGTGCCAGCAGCTTGGTCAGGGGGAAGGAGCAGTACTTC. Translated: CASSLVRGKEQYF.

This chain joins TRBV5-1 and TRBJ2-1; 7 nucleotides align to TRBD2. V shed 3 bases, J shed 9 bases, and the junction held 12 bases outside the gene matches. The CDR3 has 15 amino acids. CDR1 is SGHRS, CDR2 YFSETQ, per germline. The CDR3 region has the DNA TGCGCCAGCAGCTATCGTGCGGGAGAGGCCGTTGAGCAGTTCTTC. This encodes CASSYRAGEAVEQFF.

The chain couples TRBV7-9 to TRBJ2-3, with 14 bases matching TRBD2. The J segment lost 3 bases and the V segment lost 1 base, leaving 0 bases of the junction unmatched. The CDR3 has 16 residues. The germline V gene encodes CDR1 SEHNR and CDR2 FQNEAQ (reference sequence). The CDR3 nucleotides are TGTGCCAGCAGCTTAGGACTAGCGGGAGGGACAGATACGCAGTATTTT. Translated, it gives CASSLGLAGGTDTQYF. The variable domain in full, with the rest retrieved from reference TRBV7-9 and TRBJ2-3, is DTGVSQNPRHKITKRGQNVTFRCDPISEHNRLYWYRQTLGQGPEFLTYFQNEAQLEKSRLLSDRFSAERPKGSFSTLEIQRTEQGDSAMYLCASSLGLAGGTDTQYFGPGTRLTVL.

V gene TRBV19 combines with J gene TRBJ1-4; 11 nucleotides align to TRBD1. Germline loops: CDR1 LNHDA, CDR2 SQIVND (reference sequence). V dropped 7 bases and J dropped 8; count of bases not matched to a gene: 3. The CDR3 has 13 residues. The DNA of the CDR3 is TGTGCCAGTACTCGGGACAGGGGGGAAAAACTGTTTTTT. The encoded protein is CASTRDRGEKLFF. The full variable domain, with the rest looked up from reference TRBV19 and TRBJ1-4, is DGGITQSPKYLFRKEGQNVTLSCEQNLNHDAMYWYRQDPGQGLRLIYYSQIVNDFQKGDIAEGYSVSREKKESFPLTVTSAQKNPTAFYLCASTRDRGEKLFFGSGTQLSVL.

The gene calls are TRBV7-7 and TRBJ2-5; D is possibly TRBD1 (5 bases). Trimming cost V 1 base and J 2 bases, with 14 bases left between them. Looked up from germline, CDR1 is SSHAT and CDR2 is FNYEAQ (reference sequence). CDR3 length equals 16 residues. CDR3 in DNA: TGTGCCAGCAGCTTAGGCCCTGGGGCCGGGCAAGAGACCCAGTACTTC. Translation gives CASSLGPGAGQETQYF.

The CDR3 protein is CASRDSGNTIYF. The CDR3 bases are TGTGCCAGCAGGGACTCTGGAAACACCATATATTTT. The chain recombines TRBV2 with TRBJ1-3; unclear D gene. Germline lookup yields CDR1 SNHLY and CDR2 FYNNEI. Trimming took off 6 bases at V and 0 bases at J, with 3 bases between the two ends. This CDR3 spans 12 amino acids. Looking up the rest from reference TRBV2 and TRBJ1-3 gives the full variable domain: EPEVTQTPSHQVTQMGQEVILRCVPISNHLYFYWYRQILGQKVEFLVSFYNNEISEKSEIFDDQFSVERPDGSNFTLKIRSTKLEDSAMYFCASRDSGNTIYFGEGSWLTVV.

The chain links TRBV28 to TRBJ2-7, with 10 bases that match TRBD1. The CDR3 length is 15 residues. The germline CDR1 and CDR2 sequences are MDHEN and SYDVKM. V lost 5 bases to trimming and J lost 9 bases; unmatched junction nucleotides: 13. CDR3 sequence (DNA): TGTGCCAGCAGTCCACCGGGACAGGGGACGTCGGCGCAGTACTTC. It is translated as CASSPPGQGTSAQYF.

This sequence joins TRBV29-1 and TRBJ1-2, with TRBD1 matching over 10 bases. The length of the CDR3 is 12 residues. V was pared by 8 bases and J by 6 bases, with 6 bases of the junction left unmatched. From germline, CDR1 is SQVTM and CDR2 ANQGSEA. The CDR3 nucleotides read TGCAGCCTCGGGACAGGGGATGATGGCTACACCTTC. It translates to CSLGTGDDGYTF.

The CDR3: CAISESPRNTIYF. The CDR3 DNA is TGTGCCATCAGTGAGTCCCCTCGAAACACCATATATTTT. The chain has TRBV10-3 and TRBJ1-3; D gene unclear. The germline gives CDR1 ENHRY, CDR2 SYGVKD. V was trimmed by 0 bases and J by 5 bases, leaving 5 bases between them. This CDR3 is built from 13 residues.

The chain carries TRBV28 and TRBJ2-7; 11 nucleotides match TRBD2. J was trimmed by 5 bases and V by 6 bases; bases with no gene match: 18. This CDR3 has 18 residues. Germline assignment: CDR1 MDHEN and CDR2 SYDVKM. The CDR3 nucleotides read TGTGCCAGCAGCCACGCCCGTACTAGTAGCGGGAGGGAAAACGAGCAGTACTTC. It specifies CASSHARTSSGRENEQYF.

The chain employs TRBV24-1 and TRBJ2-3; 7 bases fit TRBD2. Germline V lookup: CDR1 KGHDR, CDR2 SFDVKD. V shed 5 bases and J 0 bases; nucleotides not matched to a gene: 4. The CDR3 consists of 15 residues. The CDR3 nucleotides read TGTGCCACCAGTGTGGGGGGGTCTAGCACAGATACGCAGTATTTT. It yields the protein CATSVGGSSTDTQYF.

Worth noting for this clone: In the same sample, other DNA sequences code for this CDR3. This chain uses TRBV24-1 with TRBJ2-7; D is undetermined. The length of the CDR3 is 13 residues. Per the germline V gene, CDR1 is KGHDR and CDR2 is SFDVKD. The ends were cut back, 4 bases at V and 2 bases at J, with 8 bases in the middle. The CDR3: CATSDSNAYEQYF. The CDR3 bases are TGTGCCACCAGTGACTCCAACGCCTACGAGCAGTACTTC.

This clone was detected a few times. This chain links TRBV28 with TRBJ2-6; a weak D match, TRBD2 (7 bases). V was shortened by 2 bases and J by 0 bases, with 14 bases between the two germline ends. Looked up from germline, CDR1 is MDHEN and CDR2 is SYDVKM. The CDR3 has 18 residues. The CDR3 protein is CASSLHGGRSSGANVLTF. As DNA, the CDR3 is TGTGCCAGCAGTTTACACGGGGGGCGAAGCTCTGGGGCCAACGTCCTGACTTTC.